These T cell receptor beta chains were read from a single sample in a study of memory CD4+ T cells and cytomegalovirus serostatus. The repertoire was sequenced with immunoSEQ multiplex PCR; TCRdb's copy has only in-frame clones and lacks some. The sample consists of roughly 86,000 clones, 75% to 85% of them appearing once. Sequencing used memory CD4+ T cells from blood. The receptors stem from an adult in good health and CMV-seropositive. Both conserved end residues are part of each CDR3. Each record gives: V gene, D gene, J gene, CDR3 length, clone size, CDR3 DNA, CDR3 protein. A D gene is named only where the DNA matches it firmly. Clone sizes are given selectively: once, few, many, or a class where the clone is expanded.

v_call: TRBV28
d_call: TRBD1
j_call: TRBJ2-5
cdr3_length: 14
clone_size: -
cdr3_nt: TGTGCCAGCAGTGGCACGGACAGGGCAGGGACCCAGTACTTC
cdr3_aa: CASSGTDRAGTQYF

v_call: TRBV2
d_call: -
j_call: TRBJ2-1
cdr3_length: 13
clone_size: -
cdr3_nt: TGTGCCAGCAGTGAGGAGACAGTCGCTGAGCAGTTCTTC
cdr3_aa: CASSEETVAEQFF

v_call: TRBV7-9
d_call: TRBD2
j_call: TRBJ2-5
cdr3_length: 16
clone_size: -
cdr3_nt: TGTGCCAGCAGCTTCTGGCCTAGCGGGGAACAAGAGACCCAGTACTTC
cdr3_aa: CASSFWPSGEQETQYF

v_call: TRBV6-1
d_call: TRBD1
j_call: TRBJ1-2
cdr3_length: 14
clone_size: -
cdr3_nt: TGTGCCAGCAATCAACCGGGACAGGGTAATGGCTACACCTTC
cdr3_aa: CASNQPGQGNGYTF

v_call: TRBV4-1
d_call: TRBD2
j_call: TRBJ2-7
cdr3_length: 14
clone_size: -
cdr3_nt: TGCGCCAGCAGCCAAGCAGCGGGGGTGGGCGTGCAGTACTTC
cdr3_aa: CASSQAAGVGVQYF

v_call: TRBV2
d_call: -
j_call: TRBJ2-5
cdr3_length: 11
clone_size: -
cdr3_nt: TGTGCCAGCAGGTTAGAAGAGACCCAGTACTTC
cdr3_aa: CASRLEETQYF

v_call: TRBV30
d_call: -
j_call: TRBJ2-1
cdr3_length: 15
clone_size: -
cdr3_nt: TGTGCCTGGAGTGTAGGGGGGCAGGTATACAATGAGCAGTTCTTC
cdr3_aa: CAWSVGGQVYNEQFF

v_call: TRBV4-3
d_call: -
j_call: TRBJ1-2
cdr3_length: 13
clone_size: -
cdr3_nt: TGCGCCAGCAGCCAAGAAGGCAGGGATGGCTACACCTTC
cdr3_aa: CASSQEGRDGYTF

v_call: TRBV19
d_call: -
j_call: TRBJ2-5
cdr3_length: 13
clone_size: once
cdr3_nt: TGTGCCAGTAGTATAGTCGGTTTCGAGACCCAGTACTTC
cdr3_aa: CASSIVGFETQYF

v_call: TRBV5-1
d_call: TRBD1
j_call: TRBJ2-2
cdr3_length: 15
clone_size: few
cdr3_nt: TGCGCCAGCAGCCCACTGACAGGGGACACCGGGGAGCTGTTTTTT
cdr3_aa: CASSPLTGDTGELFF

v_call: TRBV5-1
d_call: TRBD1
j_call: TRBJ1-3
cdr3_length: 15
clone_size: -
cdr3_nt: TGCGCCAGCAGCGGGGGGGACAGCCGTGGAAACACCATATATTTT
cdr3_aa: CASSGGDSRGNTIYF

v_call: TRBV27
d_call: TRBD1
j_call: TRBJ1-3
cdr3_length: 16
clone_size: -
cdr3_nt: TGTGCCAGCAGTAGCCTGGGACAGGCGGCTGGAAACACCATATATTTT
cdr3_aa: CASSSLGQAAGNTIYF

v_call: TRBV10-3
d_call: -
j_call: TRBJ2-3
cdr3_length: 14
clone_size: -
cdr3_nt: TGTGCCATCAGTGATCCAGGGGGGGCAGATACGCAGTATTTT
cdr3_aa: CAISDPGGADTQYF

v_call: TRBV18
d_call: -
j_call: TRBJ2-1
cdr3_length: 17
clone_size: -
cdr3_nt: TGTGCCAGCTCACCACCGGGGGGCCGGAGCTCCTACAATGAGCAGTTCTTC
cdr3_aa: CASSPPGGRSSYNEQFF

v_call: TRBV2
d_call: -
j_call: TRBJ1-3
cdr3_length: 14
clone_size: -
cdr3_nt: TGTGCCAGCAGTGTACCTTCGCAAGGAAACACCATATATTTT
cdr3_aa: CASSVPSQGNTIYF

v_call: TRBV9
d_call: TRBD1
j_call: TRBJ1-2
cdr3_length: 13
clone_size: -
cdr3_nt: TGTGCCAGCAGAACCCGACAGGGTGTTGGCTACACCTTC
cdr3_aa: CASRTRQGVGYTF

v_call: TRBV7-9
d_call: -
j_call: TRBJ1-2
cdr3_length: 13
clone_size: -
cdr3_nt: TGTGCCAGCAGCCCTCTCGAAGACTATGGCTACACCTTC
cdr3_aa: CASSPLEDYGYTF

v_call: TRBV2
d_call: -
j_call: TRBJ2-2
cdr3_length: 13
clone_size: few
cdr3_nt: TGTGCCAGCAGTCTAGGGGGAACCGGGGAGCTGTTTTTT
cdr3_aa: CASSLGGTGELFF

v_call: TRBV5-4
d_call: TRBD1
j_call: TRBJ1-2
cdr3_length: 17
clone_size: many
cdr3_nt: TGTGCCAGCAGCTACAGGACAGGGAGGGGTGTTGGCTATGGCTACACCTTC
cdr3_aa: CASSYRTGRGVGYGYTF

v_call: TRBV4-2
d_call: -
j_call: TRBJ1-2
cdr3_length: 14
clone_size: -
cdr3_nt: TGTGCCAGCAGCCAAGATTCTCACGTCTATGGCTACACCTTC
cdr3_aa: CASSQDSHVYGYTF

v_call: TRBV4-1
d_call: -
j_call: TRBJ2-5
cdr3_length: 14
clone_size: -
cdr3_nt: TGCGCCAGCAGCCAAGATATCGTTTTAGAGACCCAGTACTTC
cdr3_aa: CASSQDIVLETQYF

v_call: TRBV5-5
d_call: -
j_call: TRBJ2-2
cdr3_length: 15
clone_size: -
cdr3_nt: TGTGCCACCCGGAAAGGGGGGATGAACACCGGGGAGCTGTTTTTT
cdr3_aa: CATRKGGMNTGELFF

v_call: TRBV5-4
d_call: -
j_call: TRBJ1-1
cdr3_length: 13
clone_size: few
cdr3_nt: TGTGCCAGCAGCTTTTACGGGAACACTGAAGCTTTCTTT
cdr3_aa: CASSFYGNTEAFF

v_call: TRBV5-1
d_call: TRBD2
j_call: TRBJ2-3
cdr3_length: 15
clone_size: -
cdr3_nt: TGCGCCAGCAGCTTGGGGGGGACTATGGGAGATACGCAGTATTTT
cdr3_aa: CASSLGGTMGDTQYF

v_call: TRBV5-1
d_call: TRBD1
j_call: TRBJ2-5
cdr3_length: 15
clone_size: -
cdr3_nt: TGCGCCAGCAGCCAGGTCGAGTCAGGGGGAGAGACCCAGTACTTC
cdr3_aa: CASSQVESGGETQYF

v_call: TRBV27
d_call: -
j_call: TRBJ2-3
cdr3_length: 18
clone_size: -
cdr3_nt: TGTGCCAGCAGTGTCAGGACAAGGTCCGGGACGGACACAGATACGCAGTATTTT
cdr3_aa: CASSVRTRSGTDTDTQYF

v_call: TRBV7-2
d_call: -
j_call: TRBJ2-7
cdr3_length: 13
clone_size: -
cdr3_nt: TGTGCCAGCAGCCCCAACAGGGGGGGCGAGCAGTACTTC
cdr3_aa: CASSPNRGGEQYF

v_call: TRBV29-1
d_call: -
j_call: TRBJ1-1
cdr3_length: 12
clone_size: few
cdr3_nt: TGCAGCGTTGTTCGGCTGAACACTGAAGCTTTCTTT
cdr3_aa: CSVVRLNTEAFF

v_call: TRBV7-8
d_call: TRBD1
j_call: TRBJ1-1
cdr3_length: 16
clone_size: once
cdr3_nt: TGTGCCAGCAGCGGCCGGGACAGGTGGACGAACACTGAAGCTTTCTTT
cdr3_aa: CASSGRDRWTNTEAFF

v_call: TRBV19
d_call: TRBD1
j_call: TRBJ2-1
cdr3_length: 14
clone_size: -
cdr3_nt: TGTGCCAGTAGAAGGGGGACAGGGGGAAATGAGCAGTTCTTC
cdr3_aa: CASRRGTGGNEQFF

v_call: TRBV5-6
d_call: TRBD2
j_call: TRBJ2-7
cdr3_length: 15
clone_size: -
cdr3_nt: TGTGCCAGCAGCTGGGGGGGGGTACGGTCCTACGAGCAGTACTTC
cdr3_aa: CASSWGGVRSYEQYF